This T cell receptor beta chain was documented in a study of cytomegalovirus exposure and HLA in healthy donors. The V gene's germline CDR1 is WNHNN and CDR2 SYGVQD (reference sequence). With 6 bases removed from V and 3 bases from J, the gap between germline ends came to 21 bases. The CDR3 runs 16 residues. The PCR had 60 Vbeta and 13 Jbeta primers. Sequenced by immunoSEQ multiplex PCR; TCRdb stores in-frame clones only, minus some. The table lists 100,000 to 150,000 clones, about 74% of them singletons. This sequence joins TRBV10-1 and TRBJ2-7; D is possibly TRBD2 (6 bases). The receptor was derived from an older woman in good health and CMV-seronegative. Specimen: PBMCs. The CDR3 sequence: CASSPQVGGGLYEQYF. The DNA for the CDR3 is TGCGCCAGCAGCCCCCAGGTTGGCGGAGGGCTCTACGAGCAGTACTTC.